Each of the 18 T cell receptor beta chains below was sequenced from the same sample in a study of preoperative IRX-2 immunotherapy in early breast cancer. Using immunoSEQ multiplex PCR, the repertoire was profiled, and TCRdb retains in-frame clones only, with some absent. The sample records roughly 43,000 clones, about 95% being singletons. The treatment is: preoperative locoregional IRX-2 cytokine immunotherapy. The sample was tumor tissue, taken after IRX-2 immunotherapy. The receptor source for this set is a human donor with breast cancer.

The rearrangement links TRBV7-8 to TRBJ2-7; D uncertain. V gave up 5 bases and J gave up 3 bases, with 5 bases separating them. The CDR3 runs to 11 residues. In germline, CDR1 is SGHVS, CDR2 FQNEAQ. The CDR3 DNA reads as TGTGCCAGCAGCATAATCTACGAGCAGTACTTC. Protein sequence: CASSIIYEQYF. The full variable domain, completed using reference TRBV7-8 and TRBJ2-7, is GAGVSQSPRYKVAKRGQDVALRCDPISGHVSLFWYQQALGQGPEFLTYFQNEAQLDKSGLPSDRFFAERPEGSVSTLKIQRTQQEDSAVYLCASSIIYEQYFGPGTRLTVT.

This rearrangement joins TRBV6-1 to TRBJ2-3; maybe TRBD2 (6 bases). The CDR3 consists of 17 residues. V lost 4 bases and J 2 bases, leaving 19 bases between the germline ends. The V gene's germline CDR1 is MNHNS and CDR2 SASEGT. The CDR3 DNA reads as TGTGCCAGCAGTGCCCCAAACCTAGCGACCAACACAGATACGCAGTATTTT. The encoded protein is CASSAPNLATNTDTQYF.

The chain is built from TRBV18 and TRBJ2-2, with 7 bases lining up with TRBD1. The CDR3 runs to 16 residues. CDR1 and CDR2 (germline): KGHSH, LQKENI. With 3 bases clipped from V and 5 bases from J, the junction kept 9 bases outside the gene matches. In DNA form, the CDR3 reads TGTGCCAGCTCACCGACAGGGTACGCGAGTACCGGGGAGCTGTTTTTT. This codes for CASSPTGYASTGELFF.

The V gene is TRBV2, the J gene TRBJ2-1; D not resolved. The CDR3 totals 11 residues. Germline CDR1 SNHLY, CDR2 FYNNEI. Deletions cut 4 bases from V and 9 bases from J, with 7 bases between. The CDR3 here is CASSGRFEQFF. The CDR3 DNA reads TGTGCCAGCAGTGGTCGATTTGAGCAGTTCTTC. The variable domain in full, with the rest retrieved from reference TRBV2 and TRBJ2-1, is EPEVTQTPSHQVTQMGQEVILRCVPISNHLYFYWYRQILGQKVEFLVSFYNNEISEKSEIFDDQFSVERPDGSNFTLKIRSTKLEDSAMYFCASSGRFEQFFGPGTRLTVL.

The rearrangement uses TRBV4-2 and TRBJ2-1; 13 positions match TRBD2. Germline V gives CDR1 LGHNA, CDR2 YNFKEQ. The V gene end was trimmed by 1 base and the J gene end by 5 bases; junction bases not matched to a gene: 8. The CDR3 extends over 18 amino acids. CDR3 sequence: CASSQGLLAGGSHNEQFF. DNA for the CDR3: TGTGCCAGCAGCCAAGGGTTACTAGCGGGAGGGTCCCACAATGAGCAGTTCTTC.

V usage is TRBV5-5 and J usage is TRBJ2-1; TRBD2 might be the D (5 bases). V lost 5 bases and J 8 bases, leaving 17 bases between the germline ends. The CDR3 totals 14 residues. Germline-derived CDR1 and CDR2 are SGHKS and YYEKEE (reference sequence). In DNA, the CDR3 is TGTGCCAGCAGTAGGACCCCCCTCGGGGATGAGCAGTTCTTC. It is translated as CASSRTPLGDEQFF.

The chain couples TRBV7-3 to TRBJ2-1; 9 positions agree with TRBD1. V shed 1 base and J 7 bases; nucleotides not matched to a gene: 5. This CDR3 comprises 15 residues. Germline lookup yields CDR1 SGHTA and CDR2 FQGTGA. CDR3 protein: CASSLRDRVYNEQFF. The DNA of the CDR3 is TGTGCCAGCAGCTTAAGGGACAGGGTATATAATGAGCAGTTCTTC.

V is TRBV10-3 and J is TRBJ2-3, with 7 nucleotides matching TRBD2. The V segment lost 5 bases and the J segment 5 bases; nucleotides outside the gene matches: 13. This CDR3 is 16 amino acids long. Germline CDR1 reads ENHRY; CDR2 reads SYGVKD. CDR3 coding DNA: TGTGCCATCAGTAAACTAGCGAAGGGAGGAGGAGATACGCAGTATTTT. Protein: CAISKLAKGGGDTQYF.

In its sample, this clone was seen once. The rearrangement uses TRBV5-1 and TRBJ2-2; D tentatively fits TRBD1 or TRBD2 (5 bases each). Trimming left V 5 bases short and J 2 bases short, with 13 bases between. This CDR3 spans 15 amino acids. Germline CDR1 and CDR2: SGHRS and YFSETQ. The CDR3 region has the DNA TGCGCCAGCAGACCAAGAGGGGTCAACACCGGGGAGCTGTTTTTT. This sequence encodes CASRPRGVNTGELFF.

J is TRBJ1-2 and V is TRBV19, with TRBD1 matching 8 bases. CDR1 LNHDA and CDR2 SQIVND come from the germline V gene (reference sequence). V was pared by 7 bases and J by 1 base, with 5 bases of the junction left unmatched. The CDR3 spans 14 residues. CDR3 DNA sequence: TGTGCCAGTACGCAGACAGGGGTTAACTATGGCTACACCTTC. Encoded protein: CASTQTGVNYGYTF.

This clone showed up just once. The chain carries TRBV14 and TRBJ2-4; D possibly corresponds to TRBD2 (5 bases). The germline V and J ends were trimmed by 1 base and 0 bases, with 13 bases remaining between them. The CDR3 consists of 17 residues. The germline V gene has CDR1 SGHDN and CDR2 FVKESK. The CDR3 DNA reads as TGTGCCAGCAGCCAAGGGGGAATAGGACTAGCCAAAAACATTCAGTACTTC. It encodes CASSQGGIGLAKNIQYF.

The V gene is TRBV27, the J gene TRBJ2-7; TRBD1 might be the D (7 bases). CDR3 length: 13 residues. Germline CDR1 and CDR2: MNHEY and SMNVEV (reference sequence). Trimming pared 8 bases from V and 3 bases from J, leaving 14 bases between. CDR3 protein: CASGRGQNYEQYF. The CDR3 DNA reads TGTGCCAGCGGGCGGGGACAGAACTACGAGCAGTACTTC.

The chain links TRBV28 to TRBJ2-7, with 10 bases that match TRBD2. The CDR3 extends over 17 amino acids. J lost 0 bases, V lost 3 bases, and 8 bases had no gene match. Germline V gives CDR1 MDHEN, CDR2 SYDVKM. CDR3 DNA sequence: TGTGCCAGCAGTTTCCGGTTTGCTAGCGGGGGCTCCTACGAGCAGTACTTC. It encodes CASSFRFASGGSYEQYF.

The chain employs TRBV7-9 and TRBJ2-5; D ambiguous. Germline V gene data show CDR1 as SEHNR and CDR2 as FQNEAQ (reference sequence). This CDR3 is 12 amino acids long. Trimming removed 4 bases at V and 1 base at J, with 4 bases between. The CDR3 loop reads CASSYGQETQYF. The CDR3 nucleotides are TGTGCCAGCAGCTATGGCCAAGAGACCCAGTACTTC.

The chain joins TRBV5-4 to TRBJ1-1, with TRBD1 matching 12 bases. Germline lookup yields CDR1 SGHNT and CDR2 YYREEE (reference sequence). CDR3 length: 16 residues. Trimming took 0 bases from V and 5 from J; bases not matched to a gene: 5. This CDR3 reads CASSLAGQGAETEAFF. The CDR3 DNA follows: TGTGCCAGCAGCTTGGCGGGACAGGGGGCAGAAACTGAAGCTTTCTTT.

The chain combines TRBV4-1 with TRBJ2-1; D is unclear. The CDR3 runs 17 residues. Trimming cost V 1 base and J 5 bases, with 18 bases left between them. Germline V gene data show CDR1 as MGHRA and CDR2 as YSYEKL. CDR3: CASSQVVVGWVHNEQFF. CDR3 nucleotide sequence: TGCGCCAGCAGCCAAGTTGTAGTAGGTTGGGTTCACAATGAGCAGTTCTTC.

The chain combines TRBV29-1 with TRBJ2-7, with D perhaps TRBD1 (5 bases). V gave up 1 base and J gave up 0 bases, with 10 bases separating them. Germline CDR1 is SQVTM and CDR2 is ANQGSEA. This CDR3 has 14 amino acids. The CDR3, as DNA: TGCAGCGTTGAAGCTAGGGGCGACTCCTACGAGCAGTACTTC. It codes for CSVEARGDSYEQYF.

The chain links TRBV19 to TRBJ1-5; 7 positions agree with TRBD1. The CDR3 length is 15 residues. J lost 6 bases, V lost 6 bases, and 11 bases had no gene match. Germline V gives CDR1 LNHDA, CDR2 SQIVND (reference sequence). The CDR3 DNA reads as TGTGCCAGTAGGATCGACAGGGAGTGGGGTCAGCCCCAGCATTTT. It specifies CASRIDREWGQPQHF. Full variable domain (outside the CDR3, taken from reference TRBV19 and TRBJ1-5): DGGITQSPKYLFRKEGQNVTLSCEQNLNHDAMYWYRQDPGQGLRLIYYSQIVNDFQKGDIAEGYSVSREKKESFPLTVTSAQKNPTAFYLCASRIDREWGQPQHFGDGTRLSIL.